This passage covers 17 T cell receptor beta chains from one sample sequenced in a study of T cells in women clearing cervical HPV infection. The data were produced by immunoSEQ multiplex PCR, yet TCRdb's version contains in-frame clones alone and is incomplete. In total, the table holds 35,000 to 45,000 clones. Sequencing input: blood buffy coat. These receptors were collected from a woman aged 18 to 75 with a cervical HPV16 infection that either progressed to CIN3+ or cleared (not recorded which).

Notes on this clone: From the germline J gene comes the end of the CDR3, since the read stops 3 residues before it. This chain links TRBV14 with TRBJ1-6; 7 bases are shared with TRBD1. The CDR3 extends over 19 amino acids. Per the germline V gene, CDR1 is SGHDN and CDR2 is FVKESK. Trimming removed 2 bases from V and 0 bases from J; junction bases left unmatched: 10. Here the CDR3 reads CASSQRFTGQSSYNSPLHF. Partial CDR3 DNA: TGTGCCAGCAGCCAAAGGTTTACGGGACAGAGCTCCTATAATTCACCC.

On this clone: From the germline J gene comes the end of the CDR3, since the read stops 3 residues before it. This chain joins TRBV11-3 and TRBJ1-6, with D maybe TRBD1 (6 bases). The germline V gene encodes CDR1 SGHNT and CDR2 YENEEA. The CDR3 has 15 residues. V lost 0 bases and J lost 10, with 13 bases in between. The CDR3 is CASSLDVQGRSPLHF. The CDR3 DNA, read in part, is TGTGCCAGCAGCTTAGATGTACAGGGAAGATCACCC.

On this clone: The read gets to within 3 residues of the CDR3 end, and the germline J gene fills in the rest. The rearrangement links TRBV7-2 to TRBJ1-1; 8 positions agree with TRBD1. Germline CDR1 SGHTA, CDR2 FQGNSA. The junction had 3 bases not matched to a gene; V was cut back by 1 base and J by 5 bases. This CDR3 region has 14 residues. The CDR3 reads CASSLGTGKTEAFF. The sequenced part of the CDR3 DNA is TGTGCCAGCAGCTTAGGGACAGGGAAAACTGAA.

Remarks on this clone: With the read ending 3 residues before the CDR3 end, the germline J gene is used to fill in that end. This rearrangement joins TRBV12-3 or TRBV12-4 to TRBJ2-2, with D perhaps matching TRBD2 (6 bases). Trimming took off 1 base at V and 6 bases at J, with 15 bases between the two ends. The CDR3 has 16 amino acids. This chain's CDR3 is CASSLGRDSLAGELFF. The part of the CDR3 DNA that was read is TGTGCCAGCAGTTTAGGCCGGGACTCCCTCGCCGGGGAG.

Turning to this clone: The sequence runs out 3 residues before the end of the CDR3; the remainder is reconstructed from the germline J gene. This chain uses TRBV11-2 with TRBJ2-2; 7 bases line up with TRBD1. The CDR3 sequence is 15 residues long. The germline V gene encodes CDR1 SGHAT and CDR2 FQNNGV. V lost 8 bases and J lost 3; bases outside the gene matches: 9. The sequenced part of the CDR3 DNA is TGTGCCAGCGGCCCCGGGACAGCTGACACCGGGGAG. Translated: CASGPGTADTGE. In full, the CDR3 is CASGPGTADTGELFF. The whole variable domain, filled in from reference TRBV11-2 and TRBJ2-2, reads EAGVAQSPRYKIIEKRQSVAFWCNPISGHATLYWYQQILGQGPKLLIQFQNNGVVDDSQLPKDRFSAERLKGVDSTLKIQPAKLEDSAVYLCASGPGTADTGELFFGEGSRLTVL.

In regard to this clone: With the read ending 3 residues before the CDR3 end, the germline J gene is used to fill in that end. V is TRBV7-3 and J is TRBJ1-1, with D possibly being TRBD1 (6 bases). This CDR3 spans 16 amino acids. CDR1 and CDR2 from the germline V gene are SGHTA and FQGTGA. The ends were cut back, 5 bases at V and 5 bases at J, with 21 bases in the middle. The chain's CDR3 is CASSVTGLKGTTEAFF. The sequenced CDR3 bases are TGTGCCAGCAGCGTTACAGGGCTGAAGGGCACGACTGAA.

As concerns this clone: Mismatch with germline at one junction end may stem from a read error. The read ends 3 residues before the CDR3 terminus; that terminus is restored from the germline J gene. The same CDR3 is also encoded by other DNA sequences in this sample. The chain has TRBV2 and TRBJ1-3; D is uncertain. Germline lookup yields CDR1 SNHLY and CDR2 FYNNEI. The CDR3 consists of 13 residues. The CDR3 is CASTRVSGNTIYF. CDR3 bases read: TGTGCCAGCACGCGGGTCTCTGGAAACACA.

The DNA read from the CDR3 is TGCAGTCACCTCGCGACTAGCGGGACTGGTGAG. It specifies CSHLATSGTGE. The entire CDR3 reads CSHLATSGTGEQFF. The J gene is TRBJ2-1, the V gene TRBV20-1, with 11 nucleotides matching TRBD2. The read falls 3 residues short of the CDR3 end, and the missing part is taken from the germline J gene. Trimming at V came to 8 bases and at J to 9 bases, leaving 12 bases not matched to a gene. Per the germline V gene, CDR1 is DFQATT and CDR2 is SNEGSKA (reference sequence). The CDR3 length is 14 residues.

The CDR3 protein is CASSPEVAGVKTQYF. The CDR3 bases that were read are TGCGCCAGCAGCCCCGAGGTAGCGGGAGTTAAGACC. The chain links TRBV5-1 to TRBJ2-5; TRBD2 agrees at 9 bases. The read terminates 3 residues before the CDR3 end, so the remaining end is supplied by the germline J gene. The J segment lost 6 bases and the V segment lost 4 bases, leaving 10 bases of the junction unmatched. This CDR3 has 15 residues. Germline assignment: CDR1 SGHRS and CDR2 YFSETQ.

CDR3 DNA (partial): TGTGCCAGCCCCGGGACAAATGCCGAAGACAACGTC. Protein: CASPGTNAEDNV. The CDR3, in full, reads CASPGTNAEDNVLTF. The J gene is TRBJ2-6, the V gene TRBV19; a weak D match, TRBD1 (6 bases). The CDR3 end is not reached by the read, which stops 3 residues before it; the germline J gene fills it in. V lost 9 bases and J lost 9, with 21 bases in between. This CDR3 comprises 15 residues. Germline CDR1 LNHDA, CDR2 SQIVND (reference sequence).

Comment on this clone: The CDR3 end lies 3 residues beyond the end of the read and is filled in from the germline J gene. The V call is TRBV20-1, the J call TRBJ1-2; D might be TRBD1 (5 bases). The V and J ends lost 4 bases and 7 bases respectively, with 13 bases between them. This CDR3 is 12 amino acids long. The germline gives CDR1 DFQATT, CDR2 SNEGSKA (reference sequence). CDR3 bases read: TGCAGTGCTACTATACAGGTTGCTGGC. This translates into CSATIQVAG. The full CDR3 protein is CSATIQVAGYTF.

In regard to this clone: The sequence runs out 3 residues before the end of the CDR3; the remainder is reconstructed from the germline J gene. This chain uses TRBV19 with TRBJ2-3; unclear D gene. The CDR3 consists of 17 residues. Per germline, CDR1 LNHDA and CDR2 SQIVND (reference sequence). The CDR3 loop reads CASSITAGDPVVETQYF. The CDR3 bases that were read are TGTGCCAGTAGTATAACGGCAGGAGACCCAGTCGTGGAGACG.

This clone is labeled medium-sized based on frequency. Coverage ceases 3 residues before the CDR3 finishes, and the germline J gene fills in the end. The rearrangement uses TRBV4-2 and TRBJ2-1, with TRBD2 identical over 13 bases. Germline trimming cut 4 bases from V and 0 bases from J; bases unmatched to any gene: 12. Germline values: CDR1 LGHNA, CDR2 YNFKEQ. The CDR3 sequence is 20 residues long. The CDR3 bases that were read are TGTGCCAGCAGCCCTACTAGCGGGAGGGCCTTATCGGGCTCCTACAATGAG. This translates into CASSPTSGRALSGSYNE. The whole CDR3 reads CASSPTSGRALSGSYNEQFF.

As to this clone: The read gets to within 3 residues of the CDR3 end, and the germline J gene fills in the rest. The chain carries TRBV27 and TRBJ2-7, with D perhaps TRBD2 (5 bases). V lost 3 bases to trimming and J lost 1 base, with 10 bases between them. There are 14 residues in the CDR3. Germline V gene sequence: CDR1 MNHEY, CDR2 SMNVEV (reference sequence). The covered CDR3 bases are TGTGCCAGCAGTTTCGCGGGCGGATCCTACGAG. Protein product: CASSFAGGSYE. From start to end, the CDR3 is CASSFAGGSYEQYF.

The sequenced part of the CDR3 DNA is TGCAGCGTTAGAGACCCGGGGCTAGCGGAACTCAATGAG. The encoded protein is CSVRDPGLAELNE. From start to end, the CDR3 is CSVRDPGLAELNEQFF. This chain uses TRBV29-1 with TRBJ2-1, with TRBD2 matching 7 bases. The read terminates 3 residues before the CDR3 end, so the remaining end is supplied by the germline J gene. The CDR3 has 16 residues. Germline V gene data show CDR1 as SQVTM and CDR2 as ANQGSEA. The trim removed 5 bases at V and 6 bases at J, leaving 16 bases unmatched.

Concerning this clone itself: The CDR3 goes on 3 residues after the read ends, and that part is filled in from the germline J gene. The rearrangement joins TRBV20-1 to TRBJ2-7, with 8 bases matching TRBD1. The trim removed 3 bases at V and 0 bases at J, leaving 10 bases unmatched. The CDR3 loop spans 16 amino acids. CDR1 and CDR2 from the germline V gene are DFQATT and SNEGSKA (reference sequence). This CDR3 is CSARGQGAQFSYEQYF. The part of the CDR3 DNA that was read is TGCAGTGCTAGGGGGCAGGGGGCACAGTTCTCCTACGAG.

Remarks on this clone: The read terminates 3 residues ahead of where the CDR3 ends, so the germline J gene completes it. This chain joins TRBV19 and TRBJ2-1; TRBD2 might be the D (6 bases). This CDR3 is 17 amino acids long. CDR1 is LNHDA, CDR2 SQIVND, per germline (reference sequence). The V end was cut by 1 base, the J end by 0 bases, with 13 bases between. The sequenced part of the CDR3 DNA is TGTGCCAGTAGTATAGTTGGCGGGAAAAGCTCCTACAATGAG. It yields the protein CASSIVGGKSSYNE. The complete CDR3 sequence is CASSIVGGKSSYNEQFF.